One and the same sample provided the 7 T cell receptor beta chains below, sequenced in a study of vaccination and CD4 T cells after COVID-19. Specified treatment: approximately 10-day PBMC culture with coronavirus spike peptide pools or control peptides (ViraFEST assay). Oncomine TCR Beta short-read sequencing was applied to DNA from cultured CD4+ T cells. TCRdb recomputed calls from the PCR reads with MiXCR, one row per CDR3 protein. The data hold 20,000 or so distinct CDR3 sequences, with 26% observed a single time. Which antigens these TCRs recognize remains unknown. Sequenced input: cultured CD4+ T cells from blood. These receptors originate from a human donor with COVID-19.

In its sample, this clonotype was seen a few times. The rearrangement joins TRBV2 to TRBJ2-2; TRBD1 might be the D (6 bases). Trimming left V 7 bases short and J 1 base short, with 16 bases between. This CDR3 region has 16 residues. Germline CDR1 is SNHLY and CDR2 is FYNNEI. CDR3: CASKWGLAGNTGELFF. CDR3 sequence (DNA): TGTGCCAGCAAATGGGGGCTAGCAGGGAACACCGGGGAGCTGTTTTTT.

The chain couples TRBV7-9 to TRBJ1-1; D unresolved. V gave up 4 bases and J gave up 11 bases, with 17 bases separating them. Germline V lookup: CDR1 SEHNR, CDR2 FQNEAQ (reference sequence). There are 13 residues in the CDR3. CDR3 DNA: TGTGCCAGCAGCTCGACGAGCGAACAAGGCGCTTTCTTT. Translation: CASSSTSEQGAFF.

This clonotype was recorded a few times. The rearrangement links TRBV11-2 to TRBJ2-3, with 9 positions matching TRBD1. The CDR3 is 15 amino acids. Germline V gene lookup returns CDR1 SGHAT and CDR2 FQNNGV. Trimming removed 5 bases from V and 6 bases from J; junction bases left unmatched: 9. CDR3 residues: CASSIPGQGGDTQYF. As DNA, the CDR3 is TGTGCCAGCAGCATACCGGGACAGGGAGGGGATACGCAGTATTTT.

In DNA form, the CDR3 reads TGTGCCAGCAGGAGCGGGACTCAGGACAATGAGCAGTTCTTC. Its protein product is CASRSGTQDNEQFF. The genes are TRBV12-3 or TRBV12-4 and TRBJ2-1; 7 positions agree with TRBD2. The CDR3 contains 14 residues. V dropped 6 bases and J dropped 5; count of bases not matched to a gene: 7.

This clonotype has only a few counts. The chain combines TRBV5-1 with TRBJ2-7; 11 bases align to TRBD2. The V gene end was trimmed by 3 bases and the J gene end by 5 bases; junction bases not matched to a gene: 7. Germline CDR1 and CDR2: SGHRS and YFSETQ. The CDR3 is made up of 15 amino acids. The CDR3 spells CASSSLAGGVNEQYF. The CDR3, as DNA: TGCGCCAGCAGCTCCTTAGCGGGGGGGGTTAACGAGCAGTACTTC. The variable domain in full, with the rest retrieved from reference TRBV5-1 and TRBJ2-7, is KAGVTQTPRYLIKTRGQQVTLSCSPISGHRSVSWYQQTPGQGLQFLFEYFSETQRNKGNFPGRFSGRQFSNSRSEMNVSTLELGDSALYLCASSSLAGGVNEQYFGPGTRLTVT.

In this sample, this clonotype turned up a few times. The rearrangement links TRBV19 to TRBJ1-1; D ambiguous. The CDR3 totals 15 residues. Trimming took 3 bases from V and 0 from J, leaving 11 bases between them. From germline, CDR1 is LNHDA and CDR2 SQIVND (reference sequence). The CDR3 loop is CASSIGQTMNTEAFF. CDR3 in DNA: TGTGCCAGTAGTATTGGGCAAACCATGAACACTGAAGCTTTCTTT.

The rearrangement uses TRBV20-1 and TRBJ1-2; 12 bases line up with TRBD1. V lost 6 bases, J lost 5 bases, and 4 bases stayed unmatched. This CDR3 region has 13 residues. CDR1 is DFQATT, CDR2 SNEGSKA, per germline (reference sequence). Written as DNA, the CDR3 is TGCAGTGCATGGGACAGGGGGCGGTATGGCTACACCTTC. It specifies CSAWDRGRYGYTF.